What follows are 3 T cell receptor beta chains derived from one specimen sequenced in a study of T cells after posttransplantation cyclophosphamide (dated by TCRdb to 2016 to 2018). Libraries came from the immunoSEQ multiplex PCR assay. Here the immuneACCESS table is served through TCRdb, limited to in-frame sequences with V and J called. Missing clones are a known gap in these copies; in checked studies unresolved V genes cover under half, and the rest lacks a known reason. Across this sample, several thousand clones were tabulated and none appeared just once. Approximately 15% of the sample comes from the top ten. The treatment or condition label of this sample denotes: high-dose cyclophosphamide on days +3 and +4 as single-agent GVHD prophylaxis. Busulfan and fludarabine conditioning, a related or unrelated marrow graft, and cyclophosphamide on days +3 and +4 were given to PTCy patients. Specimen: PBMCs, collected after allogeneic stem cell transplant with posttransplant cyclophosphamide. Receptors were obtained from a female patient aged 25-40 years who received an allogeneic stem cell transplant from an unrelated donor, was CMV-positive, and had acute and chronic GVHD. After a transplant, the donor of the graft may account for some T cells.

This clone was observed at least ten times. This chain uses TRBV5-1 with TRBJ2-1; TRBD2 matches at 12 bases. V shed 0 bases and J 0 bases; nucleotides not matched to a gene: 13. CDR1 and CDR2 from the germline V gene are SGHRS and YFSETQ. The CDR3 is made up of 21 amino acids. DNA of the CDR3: TGCGCCAGCAGCTTGGCCCTCTTGGCTAGCGGGGGGGTAAGCTCCTACAATGAGCAGTTCTTC. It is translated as CASSLALLASGGVSSYNEQFF.

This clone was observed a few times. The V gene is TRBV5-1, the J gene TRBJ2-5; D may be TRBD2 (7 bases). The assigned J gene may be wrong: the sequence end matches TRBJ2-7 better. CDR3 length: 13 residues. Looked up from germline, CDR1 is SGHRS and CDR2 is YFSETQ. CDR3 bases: TGCGCCAGCAGCTTGGGGGGGGGCGACGAGCAGTACTTC. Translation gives CASSLGGGDEQYF.

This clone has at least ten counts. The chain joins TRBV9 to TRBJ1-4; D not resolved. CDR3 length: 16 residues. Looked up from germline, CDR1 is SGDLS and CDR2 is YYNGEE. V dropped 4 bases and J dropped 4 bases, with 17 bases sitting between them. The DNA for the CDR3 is TGTGCCAGCAGCCTTACGAGGAGGGTGGGTAATGAAAAACTGTTTTTT. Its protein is CASSLTRRVGNEKLFF. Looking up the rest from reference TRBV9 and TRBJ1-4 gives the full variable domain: DSGVTQTPKHLITATGQRVTLRCSPRSGDLSVYWYQQSLDQGLQFLIQYYNGEERAKGNILERFSAQQFPDLHSELNLSSLELGDSALYFCASSLTRRVGNEKLFFGSGTQLSVL.